The 7 T cell receptor beta chains presented below share a single source sample, sequenced in a study of T-cell memory formation after mild COVID-19. TCRdb reanalysed the 5' RACE reads using MiXCR and keeps one entry per CDR3 protein. The profile shows roughly 250,000 distinct CDR3 sequences, 16% of them singletons. Sequencing was carried out using PBMCs or a T cell subset sorted from them (not recorded which). Receptors originate from a man younger than 35 who had mild COVID-19 (a few samples of this study predate the infection). Cell type and time point are not known.

The chain has TRBV7-8 and TRBJ1-2, with 11 bases identical to TRBD1. Trimming removed 2 bases from V and 8 bases from J; junction bases left unmatched: 7. CDR1 and CDR2 (germline): SGHVS, FQNEAQ. The CDR3 totals 15 residues. CDR3 DNA sequence: TGTGCCAGCAGCTTACAGCCGGGGACAGGGGGGGGCTACACCTTC. Protein: CASSLQPGTGGGYTF.

This clonotype was counted many times. This chain connects TRBV4-3 to TRBJ1-5; no firm D call. The CDR3 consists of 14 residues. Between the trimmed V and J ends, which lost 0 bases and 3 bases, there was a span of 6 bases. Germline V gives CDR1 LGHNA, CDR2 YSLEER. CDR3 in DNA: TGCGCCAGCAGCCAAGATAGTCTCAATCAGCCCCAGCATTTT. Its translation: CASSQDSLNQPQHF.

The chain links TRBV7-9 to TRBJ1-2; D gene uncertain. The CDR3 has 14 amino acids. Germline-derived CDR1 and CDR2 are SEHNR and FQNEAQ (reference sequence). Trimming took 4 bases from V and 0 from J, leaving 9 bases between them. The CDR3 DNA sequence: TGTGCCAGCAGCTCACAGAGGCCTAACTATGGCTACACCTTC. It codes for CASSSQRPNYGYTF.

The CDR3 reads CASSLGRRDYGYTF. The CDR3 DNA sequence: TGTGCCAGCAGTTTAGGACGGAGAGACTATGGCTACACCTTC. V gene TRBV12-3 or TRBV12-4 combines with J gene TRBJ1-2; D is unresolved. The CDR3 extends over 14 amino acids. Between the trimmed V and J ends, which lost 1 base and 3 bases, there was a span of 9 bases.

The V gene is TRBV5-1, the J gene TRBJ1-2; D is uncertain. Germline CDR1 and CDR2: SGHRS and YFSETQ. CDR3 length: 15 amino acids. The V and J ends lost 0 bases and 2 bases respectively, with 11 bases between them. The CDR3 DNA reads as TGCGCCAGCAGCTTGGATTCGGTTATAAACTATGGCTACACCTTC. Its protein product is CASSLDSVINYGYTF.

The gene calls are TRBV5-1 and TRBJ2-3; D is undetermined. The V end lost 0 bases, the J end lost 3 bases, and 11 bases lay between the germline ends. The CDR3 is 15 amino acids. Germline V CDR1 and CDR2: SGHRS, YFSETQ. This chain's CDR3 is CASSLDSRATDTQYF. CDR3 bases: TGCGCCAGCAGCTTGGACAGCAGAGCAACAGATACGCAGTATTTT.

This rearrangement joins TRBV6-5 to TRBJ2-2; 10 bases are shared with TRBD2. CDR1 is MNHEY and CDR2 is SVGAGI in the germline V gene. The CDR3 extends over 15 amino acids. J gave up 4 bases and V 4 bases, and 3 bases lay outside the gene matches. The CDR3 nucleotides are TGTGCCAGCAGTTTAGCGGGGGGTGGCACCGGGGAGCTGTTTTTT. Its protein is CASSLAGGGTGELFF.